Each of the 19 T cell receptor beta chains below was sequenced from the same sample in a study of T cell repertoires in cytomegalovirus infection. TCRdb fed the reads into MiXCR, producing one record per CDR3 protein. This sample has roughly 230,000 distinct CDR3 sequences, with around 12% found just once. Sequenced material: PBMCs. The receptor source for this set is a human donor in good health (CMV status not recorded). Some clones in this sample may be carry-over from other donors' samples.

The chain joins TRBV12-3 or TRBV12-4 to TRBJ2-3; 12 positions agree with TRBD2. J lost 8 bases, V lost 3 bases, and 6 bases had no gene match. This CDR3 has 15 amino acids. The DNA for the CDR3 is TGTGCCAGCAGTTTGCCTAGCGGGAGGGCTGTTACGCAGTATTTT. Protein sequence: CASSLPSGRAVTQYF.

This clonotype was picked up many times. The chain uses TRBV28 and TRBJ2-7; tentatively, D is TRBD1 (6 bases). Germline V lookup: CDR1 MDHEN, CDR2 SYDVKM. Trimming stripped 4 bases from V and 4 bases from J, with 11 bases between. CDR3 length: 13 amino acids. Here the CDR3 reads CASSYRARYEQYF. CDR3 in DNA: TGTGCCAGCAGTTACAGGGCTAGATACGAGCAGTACTTC.

The chain couples TRBV12-3 or TRBV12-4 to TRBJ2-7, with 9 bases matching TRBD1. This CDR3 contains 13 residues. V dropped 6 bases and J dropped 4; count of bases not matched to a gene: 4. DNA for the CDR3: TGTGCCAGCAGACGGACAGGGGTGTACGAGCAGTACTTC. Translation: CASRRTGVYEQYF.

This clonotype was seen repeatedly, ten times or more. The chain carries TRBV12-3 or TRBV12-4 and TRBJ2-7; tentative D call: TRBD1 (5 bases). CDR3 size: 13 residues. V was cut by 6 bases and J by 0 bases, with 9 bases left in between. CDR3 sequence reads: CASRKTVSYEQYF. For the CDR3, the DNA is TGTGCCAGCAGAAAGACAGTCTCCTACGAGCAGTACTTC.

In its sample, this clonotype was seen many times. The chain carries TRBV7-2 and TRBJ2-1; D gene ambiguous. The CDR3 loop spans 13 amino acids. Germline V gives CDR1 SGHTA, CDR2 FQGNSA. Trimming removed 3 bases from V and 7 bases from J, with 10 bases in between. CDR3 sequence reads: CASSLWRENEQFF. In nucleotides, the CDR3 is TGTGCCAGCAGCTTGTGGAGAGAGAATGAGCAGTTCTTC.

This clonotype came up once. The gene calls are TRBV5-5 and TRBJ2-2; TRBD1 agrees at 10 bases. The V segment lost 7 bases and the J segment 4 bases; nucleotides outside the gene matches: 7. Germline lookup yields CDR1 SGHKS and CDR2 YYEKEE (reference sequence). The CDR3 runs to 15 residues. The CDR3 bases are TGTGCCAGCGGGCGGGGGGACAGGGGCACCGGGGAGCTGTTTTTT. Its protein is CASGRGDRGTGELFF.

This clonotype was found a few times. The gene calls are TRBV3-1 and TRBJ2-2, with D perhaps TRBD2 (5 bases). Germline V gives CDR1 LGHDT, CDR2 YNNKEL (reference sequence). This CDR3 is built from 13 residues. V lost 10 bases to trimming and J lost 7 bases, with 16 bases between them. In DNA, the CDR3 is TGTGCCACGGCGGGCCCCTATGGCGGGGAGCTGTTTTTT. Protein product: CATAGPYGGELFF.

The sample holds many counts of this clonotype. The chain uses TRBV7-2 and TRBJ1-1; D gene ambiguous. This CDR3 has 17 residues. V lost 1 base and J lost 0, with 15 bases in between. Germline CDR1 reads SGHTA; CDR2 reads FQGNSA. Here the CDR3 DNA reads TGTGCCAGCAGCTTAGGACCGTGGACGGCTATGAACACTGAAGCTTTCTTT. This gives the protein CASSLGPWTAMNTEAFF.

This clonotype was seen many times. The J gene is TRBJ2-5, the V gene TRBV12-3 or TRBV12-4, with a possible D match to TRBD2 (6 bases). V was clipped by 6 bases and J by 1 base, with 12 bases between them. This CDR3 contains 14 residues. The CDR3 coding sequence is TGTGCCAGCAGCCCCGGGGGTCCCCAAGAGACCCAGTACTTC. Encoded protein: CASSPGGPQETQYF.

There are a few counts of this clonotype. This sequence joins TRBV29-1 and TRBJ1-5; no reliable D call. The V and J ends lost 4 bases and 7 bases respectively, with 11 bases between them. In germline, CDR1 is SQVTM, CDR2 ANQGSEA. The CDR3 length is 12 residues. The CDR3 DNA reads TGCAGCGTTGGTTCCGGATCCCAGCCCCAGCATTTT. It codes for CSVGSGSQPQHF.

This clonotype came up a few times. The chain employs TRBV6-2 or TRBV6-3 and TRBJ2-7; D possibly matches TRBD1 or TRBD2 (5 bases each). Trimming cost V 6 bases and J 6 bases, with 21 bases left between them. The CDR3 spans 15 residues. The V gene's germline CDR1 is MNHEY and CDR2 SVGEGT. CDR3 residues: CASRLIRDATGEQYF. As DNA, the CDR3 is TGTGCCAGCAGATTAATCCGGGACGCAACGGGCGAGCAGTACTTC.

The chain combines TRBV3-1 with TRBJ2-1; D uncertain. The CDR3 totals 15 residues. The germline V gene encodes CDR1 LGHDT and CDR2 YNNKEL (reference sequence). Trimming left V 1 base short and J 0 bases short, with 7 bases between. CDR3 residues: CASSQGVSSYNEQFF. Here the CDR3 DNA reads TGTGCCAGCAGCCAAGGGGTTAGCTCCTACAATGAGCAGTTCTTC.

This chain's CDR3 is CSVGQPGSYGYTF. DNA for the CDR3: TGCAGCGTTGGGCAACCGGGCTCTTATGGCTACACCTTC. V gene TRBV29-1 combines with J gene TRBJ1-2; no clear D. The ends were cut back, 4 bases at V and 5 bases at J, with 14 bases in the middle. The CDR3 is 13 residues long. Germline V gene data show CDR1 as SQVTM and CDR2 as ANQGSEA.

This clonotype has a count of ten or more. CDR3 DNA: TGTGCCAGCAGTTACTCGAGGGGACCCGGTGGCGGACGGACTGAAGCTTTCTTT. As protein: CASSYSRGPGGGRTEAFF. The chain is built from TRBV6-6 and TRBJ1-1; TRBD1 is a possible D gene (5 bases). CDR3 size: 18 residues. The germline V gene encodes CDR1 MNHNY and CDR2 SVGAGI (reference sequence). V lost 0 bases and J 5 bases, leaving 22 bases between the germline ends.

This clonotype was counted many times. V and J are TRBV2 and TRBJ2-3; D gene uncertain. The CDR3 contains 14 residues. Trimming took 0 bases from V and 4 from J, leaving 8 bases between them. CDR1 is SNHLY, CDR2 FYNNEI, per germline. The CDR3 here is CASSEASISDTQYF. The CDR3 coding sequence is TGTGCCAGCAGTGAAGCTAGCATTTCAGATACGCAGTATTTT.

The sample holds many counts of this clonotype. The rearrangement joins TRBV7-2 to TRBJ2-2; D is perhaps TRBD1 (6 bases). Trimming removed 4 bases at V and 7 bases at J, with 16 bases between. The CDR3 has 15 residues. Germline V gives CDR1 SGHTA, CDR2 FQGNSA. The CDR3 DNA sequence: TGTGCCAGCAGCTCACAGGGAGAGGCTAGCGGGGAGCTGTTTTTT. Its protein is CASSSQGEASGELFF.

At least ten counts were recorded for this clonotype. V and J are TRBV15 and TRBJ2-5, with unresolved D. This CDR3 spans 15 amino acids. CDR1 is LNHNV and CDR2 is YYDKDF in the germline V gene (reference sequence). V lost 0 bases and J 4 bases, leaving 12 bases between the germline ends. The CDR3, as DNA: TGTGCCACCAGCAGAGATAGTCTGGGCGGAGAGACCCAGTACTTC. It codes for CATSRDSLGGETQYF.

This clonotype was observed a single time. V and J are TRBV18 and TRBJ1-5; 9 nucleotides align to TRBD1. The germline CDR1 and CDR2 sequences are KGHSH and LQKENI. The V gene end was trimmed by 1 base and the J gene end by 4 bases; junction bases not matched to a gene: 2. This CDR3 has 15 residues. DNA of the CDR3: TGTGCCAGCTCACCACGGACAGGGGAGAATCAGCCCCAGCATTTT. Its translation: CASSPRTGENQPQHF.

In its sample, this clonotype was seen many times. The gene calls are TRBV7-8 and TRBJ2-5, with no clear D. Germline lookup yields CDR1 SGHVS and CDR2 FQNEAQ. Trimming took off 1 base at V and 5 bases at J, with 8 bases between the two ends. The CDR3 runs to 13 residues. CDR3 sequence: CASSLDTDETQYF. CDR3 nucleotides: TGTGCCAGCAGCTTAGATACCGACGAGACCCAGTACTTC.